A single sample is the source of the 11 T cell receptor beta chains below, sequenced in a study of neurological immune-mediated disorders. TCRdb independently ran MiXCR on the 5' RACE reads; one entry per CDR3 protein. Of 20,000 or so distinct CDR3 sequences listed, approximately 11% are singletons. Sequencing input: CD8+ T cells from blood. The receptors were gathered from a woman between 45 and 60 years old in good health.

This clonotype has only a few counts. This chain links TRBV20-1 with TRBJ2-7, with TRBD2 matching over 8 bases. Trimming took 4 bases from V and 4 from J; bases not matched to a gene: 12. Germline loops: CDR1 DFQATT, CDR2 SNEGSKA (reference sequence). This CDR3 is built from 15 residues. The CDR3 sequence is CSATRLRAGGYEQYF. The CDR3 nucleotides are TGCAGTGCTACCAGATTAAGGGCGGGAGGTTACGAGCAGTACTTC.

This clonotype has at least ten counts. This chain connects TRBV6-1 to TRBJ1-1; perhaps TRBD1 as D (5 bases). Germline V lookup: CDR1 MNHNS, CDR2 SASEGT. This CDR3 has 15 amino acids. Trimming removed 3 bases at V and 0 bases at J, with 11 bases between. The CDR3 here is CASSEFRGMNTEAFF. DNA for the CDR3: TGTGCCAGCAGTGAGTTCCGGGGGATGAACACTGAAGCTTTCTTT.

This clonotype was seen at least ten times. The genes are TRBV5-1 and TRBJ2-7, with TRBD1 matching 9 bases. Germline trimming cut 3 bases from V and 2 bases from J; bases unmatched to any gene: 3. The germline V gene has CDR1 SGHRS and CDR2 YFSETQ. The CDR3 is 14 amino acids. The CDR3 sequence is CASSSRQGAYEQYF. The CDR3 region has the DNA TGCGCCAGCAGCTCTCGACAGGGGGCCTACGAGCAGTACTTC.

By sample share, this clonotype is medium-sized. V gene TRBV5-1 combines with J gene TRBJ1-1; perhaps TRBD1 as D (5 bases). The V gene's germline CDR1 is SGHRS and CDR2 YFSETQ. V lost 3 bases to trimming and J lost 8 bases, with 11 bases between them. The CDR3 runs to 12 residues. CDR3: CASSSGTAEAFF. The CDR3 DNA sequence: TGCGCCAGCAGCTCCGGGACCGCGGAAGCTTTCTTT.

This clonotype was counted many times. The chain has TRBV27 and TRBJ1-2; tentative D call: TRBD1 (5 bases). Germline V gene data show CDR1 as MNHEY and CDR2 as SMNVEV (reference sequence). V gave up 5 bases and J gave up 0 bases, with 10 bases separating them. The CDR3 is 14 amino acids. The CDR3 is CASSVLGANYGYTF. The CDR3 coding sequence is TGTGCCAGCAGTGTCCTGGGGGCTAACTATGGCTACACCTTC.

In the case of this clonotype: Mismatch with germline at one junction end may stem from a read error. The chain joins TRBV7-9 to TRBJ1-1, with D unresolved. The germline gives CDR1 SEHNR, CDR2 FQNEAQ (reference sequence). The CDR3 covers 13 residues. The CDR3 reads CANSLESGTEAFF. The CDR3 nucleotides are TGTGCCAACAGCCTAGAGAGTGGCACTGAAGCTTTCTTT.

This clonotype was seen at least ten times. The gene calls are TRBV29-1 and TRBJ2-7; D assignment may be TRBD1 or TRBD2 (5 bases each). The germline V gene has CDR1 SQVTM and CDR2 ANQGSEA. The V gene lost 5 bases and the J gene lost 4 bases, with 15 bases spanning the gap. The CDR3 has 13 residues. The CDR3 sequence is CSVTGTGLYEQYF. The CDR3 coding sequence is TGCAGCGTTACCGGGACGGGCCTTTACGAGCAGTACTTC.

The rearrangement links TRBV10-3 to TRBJ2-1, with TRBD2 matching 8 bases. CDR3 size: 13 residues. Germline V gene data show CDR1 as ENHRY and CDR2 as SYGVKD. Unmatched junction bases numbered 1, after V lost 2 bases and J lost 7 bases. The CDR3 DNA follows: TGTGCCATCAGTGAGAGCGGGGGAAATGAGCAGTTCTTC. Its translation is CAISESGGNEQFF.

This clonotype was recorded many times. V and J are TRBV20-1 and TRBJ2-7; TRBD1 agrees at 10 bases. The trim removed 5 bases at V and 5 bases at J, leaving 9 bases unmatched. Germline assignment: CDR1 DFQATT and CDR2 SNEGSKA (reference sequence). CDR3 size: 14 residues. CDR3 sequence: CSAWSDRGQDEQYF. CDR3 sequence (DNA): TGCAGTGCTTGGAGCGACAGGGGGCAAGACGAGCAGTACTTC.

This clonotype was counted many times. DNA of the CDR3: TGTGCCAGCAGTTACAATTCCCCTGGGGATCAGCCCCAGCATTTT. Translated, it gives CASSYNSPGDQPQHF. The genes are TRBV6-6 and TRBJ1-5; no clear D. V was trimmed by 2 bases and J by 5 bases, leaving 13 bases between them. The germline V gene encodes CDR1 MNHNY and CDR2 SVGAGI (reference sequence). The CDR3 is 15 amino acids.

This clonotype was observed at least ten times. The chain carries TRBV5-4 and TRBJ2-1, with D perhaps matching TRBD2 (7 bases). V was trimmed by 6 bases and J by 4 bases, leaving 20 bases between them. Germline CDR1 is SGHNT and CDR2 is YYREEE (reference sequence). The CDR3 loop spans 16 amino acids. The CDR3: CASTPDASGQYNEQFF. CDR3 in DNA: TGTGCCAGCACCCCGGATGCTAGCGGACAGTACAATGAGCAGTTCTTC.